One and the same sample provided the 25 T cell receptor beta chains below, sequenced in a study of T cells after yellow fever vaccination (dated by TCRdb to between 2018 and 2021). In light of the paper, this sample's treatment or condition label describes: live attenuated yellow fever vaccine strain. The method behind the library was 5' RACE. The instrument was an Illumina HiSeq 2500. The public reads were quality trimmed at Q25 with fastp and then assembled into clones with MiXCR by TCRdb, keeping productive beta chains. Each entry merges the rows of one CDR3 protein and shows their most common DNA and genes. Across this sample there are about 96,000 distinct CDR3 sequences, with roughly 9% seen only once. The ten top clones hold around 17% of the sample. The specimen was CD8+ T cells not binding an NS4B(214-222) dextramer, sorted from PBMCs, collected approximately 15 days after the first yellow fever vaccination. Explained via the paper, the cell subset or site label denotes: NS4B epitope dextramer-negative CD8 T cells. These TCRs come from a man between 18 and 29 years old who received the YFV17D yellow fever vaccine.

This chain connects TRBV4-1 to TRBJ2-4, with 7 bases aligning to TRBD1. The CDR3 is 19 amino acids. CDR1 is MGHRA, CDR2 YSYEKL, per germline. Losses at the gene ends were 1 base for V and 0 bases for J; bases not matched to a gene: 12. The CDR3 nucleotides read TGCGCCAGCAGCCAAGGGGGAACCGGGACAGCATTAGCCAAAAACATTCAGTACTTC. This gives the protein CASSQGGTGTALAKNIQYF.

This clonotype came up many times. The chain couples TRBV7-2 to TRBJ2-3; D ambiguous. Looked up from germline, CDR1 is SGHTA and CDR2 is FQGNSA. This CDR3 spans 14 amino acids. Between the trimmed V and J ends, which lost 3 bases and 2 bases, there was a span of 9 bases. The CDR3 DNA sequence: TGTGCCAGCAGCTTCCTAAGATCCACAGATACGCAGTATTTT. Protein product: CASSFLRSTDTQYF. Drawing the rest from reference TRBV7-2 and TRBJ2-3, the complete variable domain is GAGVSQSPSNKVTEKGKDVELRCDPISGHTALYWYRQSLGQGLEFLIYFQGNSAPDKSGLPSDRFSAERTGGSVSTLTIQRTQQEDSAVYLCASSFLRSTDTQYFGPGTRLTVL.

This clonotype was seen repeatedly, ten times or more. The V gene is TRBV6-1, the J gene TRBJ2-7, with D hard to call. V shed 8 bases and J shed 3 bases, with 2 bases lying between them. This CDR3 contains 9 residues. The germline CDR1 and CDR2 sequences are MNHNS and SASEGT. For the CDR3, the DNA is TGTGCCAGCGGCTACGAGCAGTACTTC. Translated: CASGYEQYF.

The chain uses TRBV5-5 and TRBJ1-2; maybe TRBD1 (5 bases). The V gene lost 2 bases and the J gene lost 8 bases, with 13 bases spanning the gap. Germline lookup yields CDR1 SGHKS and CDR2 YYEKEE (reference sequence). The CDR3 is made up of 13 amino acids. The CDR3 loop reads CASSFRQGAGYTF. For the CDR3, the DNA is TGTGCCAGCAGCTTTAGGCAGGGCGCGGGCTACACCTTC.

This clonotype was picked up a small number of times. This chain links TRBV4-1 with TRBJ2-2; TRBD2 might be the D (5 bases). V lost 1 base and J 5 bases, leaving 11 bases between the germline ends. The germline CDR1 and CDR2 sequences are MGHRA and YSYEKL. The CDR3 sequence is 15 residues long. In DNA form, the CDR3 reads TGCGCCAGCAGCCAAGTCAGCGGTTATACCGGGGAGCTGTTTTTT. Encoded protein: CASSQVSGYTGELFF.

This clonotype was counted only a few times. The chain recombines TRBV11-2 with TRBJ2-7; 7 positions match TRBD1. V was clipped by 4 bases and J by 5 bases; unmatched bases: 8. The CDR3 has 14 residues. Germline-derived CDR1 and CDR2 are SGHAT and FQNNGV. Here the CDR3 reads CASSSGTGENEQYF. The CDR3 bases are TGTGCCAGCAGCTCCGGAACAGGGGAAAACGAGCAGTACTTC.

This sequence joins TRBV19 and TRBJ1-2, with a weak D call TRBD1 (6 bases). Trimming cost V 7 bases and J 4 bases, with 10 bases left between them. CDR1 and CDR2 from the germline V gene are LNHDA and SQIVND (reference sequence). This CDR3 has 12 residues. CDR3 sequence (DNA): TGTGCCAGTAAACAGGGCGCCTATGGCTACACCTTC. Translation: CASKQGAYGYTF.

In its sample, this clonotype was seen once. The CDR3 loop reads CASSFGGVETQYF. The CDR3, as DNA: TGTGCCAGCAGTTTCGGGGGAGTGGAGACCCAGTACTTC. This chain joins TRBV6-2 or TRBV6-3 and TRBJ2-5; maybe TRBD2 (6 bases). This CDR3 spans 13 amino acids. V shed 4 bases and J shed 5 bases, with 11 bases lying between them. Germline V CDR1 and CDR2: MNHEY, SVGEGT.

This clonotype was observed many times. The chain is built from TRBV7-9 and TRBJ1-2; D is perhaps TRBD1 (5 bases). CDR3 length equals 15 residues. V dropped 7 bases and J dropped 2 bases, with 17 bases sitting between them. Per germline, CDR1 SEHNR and CDR2 FQNEAQ (reference sequence). CDR3 loop: CASTLAGRDNYGYTF. The CDR3 bases are TGTGCCAGCACCCTAGCGGGCAGGGACAACTATGGCTACACCTTC. The full variable domain, its missing parts supplied by reference TRBV7-9 and TRBJ1-2, is DTGVSQNPRHKITKRGQNVTFRCDPISEHNRLYWYRQTLGQGPEFLTYFQNEAQLEKSRLLSDRFSAERPKGSFSTLEIQRTEQGDSAMYLCASTLAGRDNYGYTFGSGTRLTVV.

This clonotype was observed a few times. The chain employs TRBV24-1 and TRBJ2-3; D perhaps matches TRBD1 (6 bases). The CDR3 contains 17 residues. Trimming took off 4 bases at V and 1 base at J, with 17 bases between the two ends. Per the germline V gene, CDR1 is KGHDR and CDR2 is SFDVKD. CDR3 sequence reads: CATSDPLDRGGTDTQYF. CDR3 DNA: TGTGCCACCAGTGACCCTTTGGACAGAGGAGGCACAGATACGCAGTATTTT.

This clonotype occurred many times. The DNA for the CDR3 is TGTGCCAGCAGCTTAGATCACCGCGCGAACACCGGGGAGCTGTTTTTT. The encoded protein is CASSLDHRANTGELFF. The genes are TRBV13 and TRBJ2-2; D unresolved. The CDR3 has 16 amino acids. Germline V gene sequence: CDR1 PRHDT, CDR2 FYEKMQ (reference sequence). With 1 base removed from V and 0 bases from J, the gap between germline ends came to 9 bases. Full variable domain (outside the CDR3, taken from reference TRBV13 and TRBJ2-2): AAGVIQSPRHLIKEKRETATLKCYPIPRHDTVYWYQQGPGQDPQFLISFYEKMQSDKGSIPDRFSAQQFSDYHSELNMSSLELGDSALYFCASSLDHRANTGELFFGEGSRLTVL.

The chain carries TRBV5-4 and TRBJ1-2; D is unclear. There are 14 residues in the CDR3. The V gene lost 0 bases and the J gene lost 3 bases, with 9 bases spanning the gap. In germline, CDR1 is SGHNT, CDR2 YYREEE (reference sequence). CDR3 in DNA: TGTGCCAGCAGCTTGGAGGCGTCGGACTATGGCTACACCTTC. Translated: CASSLEASDYGYTF. Complete variable domain (other parts from reference TRBV5-4 and TRBJ1-2): ETGVTQSPTHLIKTRGQQVTLRCSSQSGHNTVSWYQQALGQGPQFIFQYYREEENGRGNFPPRFSGLQFPNYSSELNVNALELDDSALYLCASSLEASDYGYTFGSGTRLTVV.

This clonotype occurred a few times. This chain connects TRBV4-3 to TRBJ2-2, with 7 bases that match TRBD2. The CDR3 loop spans 18 amino acids. V dropped 1 base and J dropped 4; count of bases not matched to a gene: 12. Germline lookup yields CDR1 LGHNA and CDR2 YSLEER. The CDR3 nucleotides read TGCGCCAGCAGCCAAGGTCACAGAGGCGGGGGAGCCACCGGGGAGCTGTTTTTT. It yields the protein CASSQGHRGGGATGELFF.

In this sample, this clonotype turned up a few times. The chain carries TRBV5-1 and TRBJ2-3; 7 nucleotides agree with TRBD2. This CDR3 comprises 17 residues. V dropped 4 bases and J dropped 0; count of bases not matched to a gene: 11. The germline gives CDR1 SGHRS, CDR2 YFSETQ. CDR3 residues: CASSPVGGSYSTDTQYF. In DNA, the CDR3 is TGCGCCAGCAGCCCGGTGGGCGGGAGTTACAGCACAGATACGCAGTATTTT.

The genes are TRBV29-1 and TRBJ1-2, with 7 bases matching TRBD1. CDR1 SQVTM and CDR2 ANQGSEA come from the germline V gene. J gave up 3 bases and V 6 bases, and 7 bases lay outside the gene matches. This CDR3 is built from 13 residues. The CDR3 is CSVRGQLDYGYTF. The CDR3, as DNA: TGCAGCGTCCGGGGACAGCTAGACTATGGCTACACCTTC.

J is TRBJ1-2 and V is TRBV21-1. TRBV21-1 is a known pseudogene. This CDR3 is built from 13 residues. CDR3 nucleotides: TGTGCCAGCAGTTCGGAGGGGCCCTATGGCTACACCTTC. Translating it yields CASSSEGPYGYTF.

This clonotype occurred many times. The rearrangement joins TRBV4-1 to TRBJ1-1, with TRBD1 identical over 9 bases. V was clipped by 0 bases and J by 6 bases; unmatched bases: 8. In germline, CDR1 is MGHRA, CDR2 YSYEKL. CDR3 length: 16 residues. The CDR3 loop is CASSQDAGQGISEAFF. Here the CDR3 DNA reads TGCGCCAGCAGCCAAGATGCGGGACAGGGTATCTCTGAAGCTTTCTTT.

Many counts were recorded for this clonotype. The chain combines TRBV12-3 or TRBV12-4 with TRBJ1-5; 8 nucleotides match TRBD1. The V segment lost 5 bases and the J segment 2 bases; nucleotides outside the gene matches: 2. The CDR3 has 14 amino acids. Here the CDR3 DNA reads TGTGCCAGCAGTACGACAGGGGGCAATCAGCCCCAGCATTTT. Amino acid sequence: CASSTTGGNQPQHF.

J is TRBJ2-7 and V is TRBV4-1; 7 bases are a match to TRBD2. V lost 2 bases, J lost 2 bases, and 6 bases stayed unmatched. Germline V gives CDR1 MGHRA, CDR2 YSYEKL. This CDR3 has 15 amino acids. In nucleotides, the CDR3 is TGCGCCAGCAGCCAACTAGGGAGGGCCCCCTACGAGCAGTACGTC. It yields the protein CASSQLGRAPYEQYV.

This clonotype was recorded many times. This chain links TRBV4-3 with TRBJ1-2, with D maybe TRBD1 (5 bases). CDR1 is LGHNA and CDR2 is YSLEER in the germline V gene. The CDR3 covers 13 residues. Trimming left V 7 bases short and J 6 bases short, with 15 bases between. The CDR3 is CASTPFPGDGYTF. CDR3 DNA: TGCGCCAGCACCCCCTTCCCGGGGGATGGCTACACCTTC.

The gene calls are TRBV15 and TRBJ2-3; possible D gene TRBD2, 6 bases. Per germline, CDR1 LNHNV and CDR2 YYDKDF (reference sequence). This CDR3 is 16 amino acids long. Deletions cut 3 bases from V and 2 bases from J, with 15 bases between. The CDR3 spells CATSSSGGQLTDTQYF. The CDR3 DNA is TGTGCCACCAGCAGCTCTGGAGGGCAGCTCACAGATACGCAGTATTTT.

As to this clonotype: Possible read error: a much larger clone is one base away. The chain joins TRBV29-1 to TRBJ2-2; 9 bases align to TRBD1. Germline assignment: CDR1 SQVTM and CDR2 ANQGSEA. The CDR3 contains 14 residues. CDR3 sequence (DNA): TGCAGCGGAACCGGGACAGGGTACACCGGGGTGCTGTTTTTT. This codes for CSGTGTGYTGVLFF.

This clonotype was detected only a few times. This chain connects TRBV7-3 to TRBJ2-1; D gene uncertain. The ends were cut back, 6 bases at V and 9 bases at J, with 12 bases in the middle. The CDR3 is made up of 12 amino acids. The germline CDR1 and CDR2 sequences are SGHTA and FQGTGA. DNA of the CDR3: TGTGCCAGCAGATACCCGGGTGGTGAGCAGTTCTTC. It encodes CASRYPGGEQFF.

This clonotype was observed a handful of times. This chain connects TRBV7-8 to TRBJ1-1; D not resolved. Trimming pared 1 base from V and 0 bases from J, leaving 9 bases between. Germline loops: CDR1 SGHVS, CDR2 FQNEAQ. The CDR3 covers 15 residues. In nucleotides, the CDR3 is TGTGCCAGCAGCTTAGTCCGGCAGGTGAACACTGAAGCTTTCTTT. Translated: CASSLVRQVNTEAFF.

This clonotype appeared a few times. The CDR3 protein is CASSYGAALAYEQYF. The DNA for the CDR3 is TGTGCCAGCAGTTACGGGGCAGCTTTAGCCTACGAGCAGTACTTC. This sequence joins TRBV6-2 or TRBV6-3 and TRBJ2-7; possible D gene TRBD1, 5 bases. V was cut by 2 bases and J by 2 bases, with 13 bases left in between. The CDR3 spans 15 residues. From germline, CDR1 is MNHEY and CDR2 SVGEGT.